The rows below give T cell receptor beta chains drawn from one sample of a study of T cell responses to AZD1222 COVID-19 vaccine. Assay: immunoSEQ multiplex PCR; the TCRdb copy retains only in-frame clones and omits some. Of approximately 160,000 clones in the sample, just under 95% were seen once. The specimen comprised peripheral blood, sampled on day 0 of AZD1222 vaccination. Source of these receptors: an adult in good health. CDR3s include the opening cysteine and the closing phenylalanine or tryptophan. A D gene is named only where the DNA matches it firmly. Clone sizes are given selectively: once, few, many, or a class where the clone is expanded.

d_call: .
clone_size: .
cdr3_length: 11
v_call: TRBV13
j_call: TRBJ1-1
cdr3_nt: TGTGCCAGCAGCTTCAGGGCTGAAGCTTTCTTT
cdr3_aa: CASSFRAEAFF

d_call: .
clone_size: .
cdr3_length: 15
v_call: TRBV5-1
j_call: TRBJ2-7
cdr3_nt: TGCGCCAGCAGCTTGGCCGGAGATTTAGTCTACGAGCAGTACTTC
cdr3_aa: CASSLAGDLVYEQYF

d_call: .
clone_size: .
cdr3_length: 13
v_call: TRBV7-9
j_call: TRBJ1-1
cdr3_nt: TGTGCCAGCAGCTCTCTGGGCGAAGGTGAAGCTTTCTTT
cdr3_aa: CASSSLGEGEAFF

d_call: .
clone_size: .
cdr3_length: 13
v_call: TRBV20-1
j_call: TRBJ1-2
cdr3_nt: TGCAGTGCTAGTCCCGGGACCGGGTATGGCTACACCTTC
cdr3_aa: CSASPGTGYGYTF

d_call: .
clone_size: .
cdr3_length: 12
v_call: TRBV6-5
j_call: TRBJ1-1
cdr3_nt: TGTGCCAGCCATGAACAGGGTACTGAAGCTTTCTTT
cdr3_aa: CASHEQGTEAFF

d_call: .
clone_size: .
cdr3_length: 15
v_call: TRBV5-4
j_call: TRBJ1-2
cdr3_nt: TGTGCCAGCAGCTTGGGAGGGGTCCCAACCTATGGCTACACCTTC
cdr3_aa: CASSLGGVPTYGYTF

d_call: TRBD1
clone_size: .
cdr3_length: 15
v_call: TRBV3-1/TRBV3-2
j_call: TRBJ2-3
cdr3_nt: TGTGCCAGCAGCCAAGCATCAGGGGGCGCAGATACGCAGTATTTT
cdr3_aa: CASSQASGGADTQYF

d_call: TRBD1
clone_size: .
cdr3_length: 13
v_call: TRBV10-1
j_call: TRBJ2-5
cdr3_nt: TGCGCCAGCAGCTGGGGACAGCAAGAGACCCAGTACTTC
cdr3_aa: CASSWGQQETQYF

d_call: .
clone_size: .
cdr3_length: 15
v_call: TRBV2
j_call: TRBJ1-5
cdr3_nt: TGTGCCAGCAGCCCAGTCGGGTATAGCAATCAGCCCCAGCATTTT
cdr3_aa: CASSPVGYSNQPQHF

d_call: .
clone_size: .
cdr3_length: 15
v_call: TRBV5-4
j_call: TRBJ1-1
cdr3_nt: TGTGCCAGCAGCAAGGGGGGTACCGGGAACACTGAAGCTTTCTTT
cdr3_aa: CASSKGGTGNTEAFF

d_call: .
clone_size: once
cdr3_length: 14
v_call: TRBV11-2
j_call: TRBJ1-2
cdr3_nt: TGTGCCAGCAGCAAAGAGCCAGCGGGAGGTGGCTACACCTTC
cdr3_aa: CASSKEPAGGGYTF

d_call: TRBD1
clone_size: .
cdr3_length: 13
v_call: TRBV2
j_call: TRBJ1-5
cdr3_nt: TGTGCCAGCAGTGGGACAGGGGTCCAGCCCCAGCATTTT
cdr3_aa: CASSGTGVQPQHF

d_call: .
clone_size: .
cdr3_length: 14
v_call: TRBV20-1
j_call: TRBJ1-4
cdr3_nt: TGCAGTGCTAGTAGAGGGCAGGGCGGAGAAAAACTGTTTTTT
cdr3_aa: CSASRGQGGEKLFF

d_call: .
clone_size: few
cdr3_length: 15
v_call: TRBV7-9
j_call: TRBJ2-5
cdr3_nt: TGTGCCAGCAGCCCCAGGGAGCGGCTACAAGAGACCCAGTACTTC
cdr3_aa: CASSPRERLQETQYF

d_call: .
clone_size: .
cdr3_length: 15
v_call: TRBV19
j_call: TRBJ2-5
cdr3_nt: TGTGCCAGTAGTAACACGGCAGAACTAAAGGAGACCCAGTACTTC
cdr3_aa: CASSNTAELKETQYF

d_call: .
clone_size: once
cdr3_length: 16
v_call: TRBV6-6
j_call: TRBJ2-7
cdr3_nt: TGTGCCAGCAGTCCCCCTCGGGCAGGGGTGGGCTACGAGCAGTACTTC
cdr3_aa: CASSPPRAGVGYEQYF

d_call: .
clone_size: .
cdr3_length: 16
v_call: TRBV6-6
j_call: TRBJ1-3
cdr3_nt: TGTGCCAGCAGTGCCCTGGGGGCCAGCTCTGGAAACACCATATATTTT
cdr3_aa: CASSALGASSGNTIYF

d_call: TRBD1
clone_size: .
cdr3_length: 12
v_call: TRBV19
j_call: TRBJ1-1
cdr3_nt: TGTGCCAGCCAAACAGGGGCCACTGAAGCTTTCTTT
cdr3_aa: CASQTGATEAFF

d_call: .
clone_size: .
cdr3_length: 14
v_call: TRBV6-1
j_call: TRBJ1-3
cdr3_nt: TGTGCCAGCAGTGAACCCGGCGGTGGAAACACCATATATTTT
cdr3_aa: CASSEPGGGNTIYF

d_call: .
clone_size: .
cdr3_length: 16
v_call: TRBV19
j_call: TRBJ1-4
cdr3_nt: TGTGCCAGTAGTAATCGCCTTCTTGCAACTAATGAAAAACTGTTTTTT
cdr3_aa: CASSNRLLATNEKLFF

d_call: .
clone_size: .
cdr3_length: 15
v_call: TRBV6-5
j_call: TRBJ1-5
cdr3_nt: TGTGCCAGCAGTTCGGGACCGGACTTCAATCAGCCCCAGCATTTT
cdr3_aa: CASSSGPDFNQPQHF

d_call: .
clone_size: .
cdr3_length: 11
v_call: TRBV7-2
j_call: TRBJ1-2
cdr3_nt: TGTGCCAGCAGCCCGTACACCAGGTTCTCCTTC
cdr3_aa: CASSPYTRFSF

d_call: .
clone_size: .
cdr3_length: 15
v_call: TRBV5-4
j_call: TRBJ2-2
cdr3_nt: TGTGCCAGCAGTGAAGGGGGGCCGGGGACCGGGGAGCTGTTTTTT
cdr3_aa: CASSEGGPGTGELFF

d_call: TRBD1
clone_size: .
cdr3_length: 16
v_call: TRBV9
j_call: TRBJ1-4
cdr3_nt: TGTGCCAGCAGCGTAGGGACAGGGGGCCAAAATGAAAAACTGTTTTTT
cdr3_aa: CASSVGTGGQNEKLFF

d_call: .
clone_size: .
cdr3_length: 16
v_call: TRBV6-6
j_call: TRBJ2-7
cdr3_nt: TGTGCCAGCAGTTACGGCCGGGCCCACGAGGCCTACGAGCAGTACTTC
cdr3_aa: CASSYGRAHEAYEQYF

d_call: .
clone_size: .
cdr3_length: 14
v_call: TRBV3-1/TRBV3-2
j_call: TRBJ1-5
cdr3_nt: TGTGCCAGCAGCCAATCTCTGGGGGTTCAGCCCCAGCATTTT
cdr3_aa: CASSQSLGVQPQHF

d_call: .
clone_size: .
cdr3_length: 15
v_call: TRBV5-8
j_call: TRBJ1-5
cdr3_nt: TGTGCCAGCAGCTTGTTAGGTGTAAGCAATCAGCCCCAGCATTTT
cdr3_aa: CASSLLGVSNQPQHF

d_call: .
clone_size: .
cdr3_length: 14
v_call: TRBV7-9
j_call: TRBJ1-4
cdr3_nt: TGCCTAACTAGAGGAGGGACGAGGCGGGAAAAACTGTTTTTT
cdr3_aa: CLTRGGTRREKLFF